A single sample gave rise to the 2 T cell receptor beta chains below, sequenced in a study of Graves' ophthalmopathy and Graves' hyperthyroidism. From RNA, the CDR3 regions of TCR beta chains were amplified and sequenced. RT-PCR was first run with HTBI primers, then multiplex PCR in a second round. A single record per CDR3 protein comes from TCRdb applying MiXCR to the multiplex PCR reads. The table records 300,000 or so distinct CDR3 sequences, roughly 17% of them present only once. The sample taken for sequencing was peripheral blood. These receptor sequences come from an adult man with Graves' ophthalmopathy.

The chain is built from TRBV6-1 and TRBJ1-1; D unclear. Germline assignment: CDR1 MNHNS and CDR2 SASEGT. The CDR3 length is 12 residues. V dropped 7 bases and J dropped 5 bases, with 11 bases sitting between them. This CDR3 reads CASTPGGTEAFF. The CDR3 DNA follows: TGTGCCAGCACTCCGGGCGGGACTGAAGCTTTCTTT.

This clonotype showed up many times. The chain is built from TRBV6-4 and TRBJ1-5; 9 bases are a match to TRBD1. The CDR3 spans 19 residues. Germline CDR1 is MRHNA and CDR2 is SNTAGT. V trimming: 6 bases; J trimming: 1 base; junction bases outside the gene matches: 16. CDR3 in amino acids: CASSHLNRDRVFSNQPQHF. The CDR3 DNA sequence: TGTGCCAGCAGCCATCTCAACCGGGACAGGGTTTTCAGCAATCAGCCCCAGCATTTT.